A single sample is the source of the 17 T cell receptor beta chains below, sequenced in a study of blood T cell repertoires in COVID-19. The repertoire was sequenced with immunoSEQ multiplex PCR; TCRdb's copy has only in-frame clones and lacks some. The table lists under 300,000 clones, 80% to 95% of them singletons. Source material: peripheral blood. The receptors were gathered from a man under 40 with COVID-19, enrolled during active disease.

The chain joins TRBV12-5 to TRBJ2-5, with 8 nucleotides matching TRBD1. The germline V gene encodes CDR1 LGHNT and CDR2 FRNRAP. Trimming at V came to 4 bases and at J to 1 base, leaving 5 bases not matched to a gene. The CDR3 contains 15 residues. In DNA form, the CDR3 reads TGTGCTAGTGGTTCCGGCGGACAGGGCCAAGAGACCCAGTACTTC. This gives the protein CASGSGGQGQETQYF.

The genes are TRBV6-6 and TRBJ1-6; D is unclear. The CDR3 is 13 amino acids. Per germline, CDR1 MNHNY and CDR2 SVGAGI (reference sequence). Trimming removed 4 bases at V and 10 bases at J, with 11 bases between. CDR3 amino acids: CASSLGFNSPLHF. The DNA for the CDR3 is TGTGCCAGCAGTTTGGGCTTTAACTCACCCCTCCACTTT.

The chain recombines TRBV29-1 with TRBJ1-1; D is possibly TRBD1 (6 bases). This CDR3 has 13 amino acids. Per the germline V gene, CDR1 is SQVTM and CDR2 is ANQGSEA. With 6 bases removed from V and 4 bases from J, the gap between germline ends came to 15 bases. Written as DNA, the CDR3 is TGCAGCGTCTACAGGGATTCGAGCACTGAAGCTTTCTTT. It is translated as CSVYRDSSTEAFF.

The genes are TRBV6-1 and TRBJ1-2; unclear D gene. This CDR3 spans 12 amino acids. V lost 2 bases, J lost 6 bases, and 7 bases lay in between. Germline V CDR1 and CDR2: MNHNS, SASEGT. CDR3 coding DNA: TGTGCCAGCAGTGAATCAGTTAATGGCTACACCTTC. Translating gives CASSESVNGYTF.

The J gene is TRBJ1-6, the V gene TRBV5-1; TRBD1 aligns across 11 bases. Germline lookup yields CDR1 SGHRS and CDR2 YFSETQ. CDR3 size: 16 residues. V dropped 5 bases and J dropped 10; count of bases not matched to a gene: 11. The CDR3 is CASRLYDGTGGSPLHF. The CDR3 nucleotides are TGCGCCAGCAGATTATATGACGGGACAGGGGGATCACCCCTCCACTTT.

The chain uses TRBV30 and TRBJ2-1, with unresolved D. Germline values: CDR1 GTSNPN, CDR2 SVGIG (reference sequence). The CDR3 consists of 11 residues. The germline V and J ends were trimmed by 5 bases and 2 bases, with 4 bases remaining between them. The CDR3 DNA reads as TGTGCCTGGGATACCTACAATGAGCAGTTCTTC. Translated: CAWDTYNEQFF. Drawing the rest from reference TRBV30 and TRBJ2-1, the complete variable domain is SQTIHQWPATLVQPVGSPLSLECTVEGTSNPNLYWYRQAAGRGLQLLFYSVGIGQISSEVPQNLSASRPQDRQFILSSKKLLLSDSGFYLCAWDTYNEQFFGPGTRLTVL.

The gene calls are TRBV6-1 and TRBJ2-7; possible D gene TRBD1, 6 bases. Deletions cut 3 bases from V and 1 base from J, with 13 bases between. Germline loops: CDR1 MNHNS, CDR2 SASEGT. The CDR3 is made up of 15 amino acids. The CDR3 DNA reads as TGTGCCAGCAGTGAGTCAGGGGTCTGGTCCTACGAGCAGTACTTC. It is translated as CASSESGVWSYEQYF.

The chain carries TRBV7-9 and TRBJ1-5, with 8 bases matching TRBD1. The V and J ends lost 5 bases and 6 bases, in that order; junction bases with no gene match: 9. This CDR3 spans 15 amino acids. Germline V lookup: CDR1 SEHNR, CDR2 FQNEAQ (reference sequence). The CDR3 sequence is CASSPGTGGSQPQHF. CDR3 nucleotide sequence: TGTGCCAGCAGCCCCGGGACAGGTGGCAGTCAGCCCCAGCATTTT.

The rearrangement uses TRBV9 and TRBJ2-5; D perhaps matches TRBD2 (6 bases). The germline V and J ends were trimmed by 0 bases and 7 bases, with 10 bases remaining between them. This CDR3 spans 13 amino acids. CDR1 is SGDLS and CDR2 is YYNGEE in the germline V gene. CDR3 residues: CASSVGTGGTQYF. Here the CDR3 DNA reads TGTGCCAGCAGCGTAGGCACCGGGGGGACCCAGTACTTC.

The CDR3 here is CASSLSGGEGETQYF. The DNA for the CDR3 is TGTGCCAGCAGTCTTAGCGGGGGGGAGGGGGAGACCCAGTACTTC. This chain joins TRBV6-5 and TRBJ2-5; 11 bases are shared with TRBD2. The CDR3 length is 15 residues. J lost 5 bases, V lost 5 bases, and 7 bases had no gene match. Germline CDR1 and CDR2: MNHEY and SVGAGI.

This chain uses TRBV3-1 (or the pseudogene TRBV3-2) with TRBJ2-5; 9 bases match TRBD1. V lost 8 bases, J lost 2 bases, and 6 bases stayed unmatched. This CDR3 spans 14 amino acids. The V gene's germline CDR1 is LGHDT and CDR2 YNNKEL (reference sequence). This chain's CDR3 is CASLDRGGQETQYF. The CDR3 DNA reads TGTGCCAGCCTGGACAGGGGCGGACAAGAGACCCAGTACTTC.

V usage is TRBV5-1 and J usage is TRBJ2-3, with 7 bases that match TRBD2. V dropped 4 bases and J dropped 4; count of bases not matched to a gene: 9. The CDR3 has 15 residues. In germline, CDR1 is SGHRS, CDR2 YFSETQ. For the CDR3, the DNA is TGCGCCAGCAGCCCTCGACTAGCTCCCCCAGATACGCAGTATTTT. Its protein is CASSPRLAPPDTQYF.

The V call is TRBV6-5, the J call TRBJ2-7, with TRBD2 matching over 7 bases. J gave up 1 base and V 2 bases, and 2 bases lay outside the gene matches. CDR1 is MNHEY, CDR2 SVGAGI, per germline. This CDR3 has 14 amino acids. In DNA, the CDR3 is TGTGCCAGCAGTTACCGGGGGGATTCCTACGAGCAGTACTTC. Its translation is CASSYRGDSYEQYF.

In DNA, the CDR3 is TGTGCCAGCAGTGGGCCCCCCCGGGAAACCCCTGAAGCTTTCTTT. Its translation: CASSGPPRETPEAFF. This chain links TRBV2 with TRBJ1-1; D is ambiguous. V dropped 4 bases and J dropped 6 bases, with 18 bases sitting between them. Germline-derived CDR1 and CDR2 are SNHLY and FYNNEI. The CDR3 spans 15 residues.

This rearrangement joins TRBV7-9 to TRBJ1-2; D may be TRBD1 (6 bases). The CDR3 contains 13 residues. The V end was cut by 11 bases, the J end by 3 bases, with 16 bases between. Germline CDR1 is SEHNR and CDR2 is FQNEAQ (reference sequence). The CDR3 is CAVSAGVDYGYTF. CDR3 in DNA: TGTGCCGTCTCAGCAGGGGTAGACTATGGCTACACCTTC.

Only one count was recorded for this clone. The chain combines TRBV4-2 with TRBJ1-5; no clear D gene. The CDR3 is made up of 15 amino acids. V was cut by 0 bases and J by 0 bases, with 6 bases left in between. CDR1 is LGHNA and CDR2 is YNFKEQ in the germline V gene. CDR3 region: CASSQESLSNQPQHF. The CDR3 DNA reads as TGTGCCAGCAGCCAAGAGTCACTTAGCAATCAGCCCCAGCATTTT.

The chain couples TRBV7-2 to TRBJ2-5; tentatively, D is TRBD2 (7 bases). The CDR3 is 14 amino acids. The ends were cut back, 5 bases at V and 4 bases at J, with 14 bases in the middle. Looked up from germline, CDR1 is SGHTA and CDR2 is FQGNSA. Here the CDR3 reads CASSLWRGPETQYF. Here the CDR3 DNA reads TGTGCCAGCAGCCTTTGGCGGGGGCCAGAGACCCAGTACTTC.